The clone carrying this T cell receptor beta chain was detected a few times. What it binds is not known. The data derive from a study of regulatory T cells in long-lasting Graves disease. Study-level results: Sharing of public clonotypes was greater in persistent patients (2,741) than in new patients (around 1,000). Gene preferences differed: TRBV28, TRBJ1-2, TRBJ2-5 in persistent cases. Having only a small sample size may have limited accuracy.

Time point here: persistent/refractory GD, antithyroid drugs over 5 years with positive TRAb. PBMCs were the source of the RNA used for TCR sequencing. Arm-PCR of CDR3 regions with iRepertoire HTBI primers generated TCR beta libraries. As handled by the study authors: Across all samples, roughly 60 TRBV segments and 15 or so TRBJ segments were identified. From the multiplex PCR reads, TCRdb called clonotypes with MiXCR, one entry per CDR3 protein. These V and J calls are TCRdb output, not the study's own analysis. The repertoire has around 450,000 distinct CDR3 sequences, 20% to 25% of them found once; the top ten carry 6.5% to 9%. CDR1 is SGHTA, CDR2 FQGNSA, per germline. The CDR3 loop spans 15 amino acids. Deletions cut 5 bases from V and 9 bases from J, with 17 bases between.

This sample comprised peripheral blood mononuclear cells (PBMCs), obtained when the disease was refractory, from a patient treated with antithyroid drugs. The chain uses TRBV7-2 and TRBJ1-6; possibly TRBD1 for D (5 bases). This clonotype originated in a female donor with Graves disease. CDR3 nucleotides: TGTGCCAGCAGCCCAAGACAGTTCCCAGGTTCACCCCTCCACTTT. Protein sequence: CASSPRQFPGSPLHF.